The 5 T cell receptor beta chains below come from one sample, sequenced in a study of human versus mouse CDR3 diversity and MHC coevolution. Assay used: immunoSEQ multiplex PCR; TCRdb lists only in-frame clones, some missing. Among 60,000 to 95,000 clones listed, about 90% were seen once. Sequencing input: naive CD4+ T cells from blood. Documented subset: CD45RO-negative CD62L-positive naive CD4 T cells. All receptors come from a person between 25 and 70 years old in good health.

The gene calls are TRBV6-1 and TRBJ1-1, with TRBD1 matching 8 bases. V shed 9 bases and J 5 bases; nucleotides not matched to a gene: 8. The length of the CDR3 is 13 residues. CDR1 MNHNS and CDR2 SASEGT come from the germline V gene. CDR3 protein: CARGQGAWTEAFF. CDR3 nucleotide sequence: TGTGCCAGGGGCCAGGGGGCTTGGACTGAAGCTTTCTTT.

The chain is built from TRBV5-1 and TRBJ2-5; D call uncertain. This CDR3 has 14 residues. The ends were cut back, 2 bases at V and 5 bases at J, with 13 bases in the middle. Per the germline V gene, CDR1 is SGHRS and CDR2 is YFSETQ. The CDR3 coding sequence is TGCGCCAGCAGCTTATTGGCGGCTGGGGAGACCCAGTACTTC. Amino acid sequence: CASSLLAAGETQYF.

This clone was counted between two and nine times. This chain connects TRBV14 to TRBJ1-5, with D uncertain. Germline V CDR1 and CDR2: SGHDN, FVKESK. This CDR3 comprises 15 residues. V lost 1 base to trimming and J lost 4 bases, with 11 bases between them. The CDR3 coding sequence is TGTGCCAGCAGCCAAGTGCTTGCGGGGAATCAGCCCCAGCATTTT. Translation: CASSQVLAGNQPQHF. The full variable domain, its missing parts supplied by reference TRBV14 and TRBJ1-5, is EAGVTQFPSHSVIEKGQTVTLRCDPISGHDNLYWYRRVMGKEIKFLLHFVKESKQDESGMPNNRFLAERTGGTYSTLKVQPAELEDSGVYFCASSQVLAGNQPQHFGDGTRLSIL.

The V and J genes are TRBV7-3 and TRBJ2-5, with TRBD1 matching 7 bases. The germline CDR1 and CDR2 sequences are SGHTA and FQGTGA. There are 15 residues in the CDR3. The J segment lost 2 bases and the V segment lost 0 bases, leaving 3 bases of the junction unmatched. The CDR3 region has the DNA TGTGCCAGCAGCTTAACTCGGGACAGTCAAGAGACCCAGTACTTC. Its translation: CASSLTRDSQETQYF.

The chain has TRBV5-1 and TRBJ2-2, with 8 nucleotides matching TRBD1. Per the germline V gene, CDR1 is SGHRS and CDR2 is YFSETQ. The CDR3 has 16 residues. Trimming at V came to 5 bases and at J to 1 base, leaving 7 bases not matched to a gene. The chain's CDR3 is CASSQGGQGNTGELFF. CDR3 nucleotides: TGCGCCAGCAGTCAGGGAGGACAGGGGAACACCGGGGAGCTGTTTTTT.